A selection of T cell receptor beta chains follows, all from one sample in a study of identical twins. TCRdb recomputed calls from the 5' RACE reads with MiXCR, one row per CDR3 protein. The data show about 530,000 distinct CDR3 sequences, with about 22% seen just once and more than 0.4% held by the top ten. The data also belong to a second study, concerning yellow fever vaccine responses in identical twins.

Input material: CD4+ T cells sorted from blood. Receptor source: a woman in her late teens or twenties in good health. The CDR3 runs from the conserved cysteine through the conserved F or W. D genes are given only for firm matches. Not all rows give a size; the values are once, few, many and, for expanded clones, a class.

j_call,d_call,clone_size,v_call,cdr3_aa,cdr3_nt
TRBJ2-7,TRBD2,.,TRBV10-2,CASSLGGVSEQYF,TGCGCCAGCAGCCTCGGGGGGGTGAGCGAGCAGTACTTC
TRBJ2-3,TRBD2,.,TRBV5-8,CASTFPASGDTQYF,TGTGCCAGCACCTTCCCGGCTAGCGGAGATACGCAGTATTTT
TRBJ2-3,.,few,TRBV5-1,CASSLGGPTSTDTQYF,TGCGCCAGCAGCTTGGGGGGACCGACGAGCACAGATACGCAGTATTTT
TRBJ2-1,TRBD2,few,TRBV2,CASSFHLTSGVEQFF,TGTGCCAGCAGTTTCCACCTGACTAGCGGAGTAGAGCAGTTCTTC
TRBJ2-1,.,few,TRBV12-3/TRBV12-4,CASIHGAYNEQFF,TGTGCCAGCATACATGGCGCTTACAATGAGCAGTTCTTC
TRBJ1-4,.,few,TRBV2,CASSERATLGEKLFF,TGTGCCAGCAGTGAAAGGGCCACGTTGGGGGAAAAACTGTTTTTT
TRBJ2-1,TRBD2,.,TRBV2,CASIWSGLAVNEQFF,TGTGCCAGCATATGGTCGGGACTAGCGGTCAATGAGCAGTTCTTC
TRBJ2-3,TRBD1,.,TRBV12-3/TRBV12-4,CASTPTRQGADTQYF,TGTGCCAGCACCCCCACCCGACAGGGCGCAGATACGCAGTATTTT
TRBJ2-1,.,.,TRBV27,CASGQRSSSYNEQFF,TGTGCCAGCGGACAGAGGTCCAGCTCCTACAATGAGCAGTTCTTC
TRBJ2-3,TRBD2,few,TRBV27,CASRLRTSGGADTQYF,TGTGCCAGCAGACTTAGGACTAGCGGGGGGGCAGATACGCAGTATTTT
TRBJ2-1,.,.,TRBV2,CASSTGTPGQFF,TGTGCCAGCAGCACCGGGACCCCGGGGCAGTTCTTC
TRBJ2-3,.,.,TRBV20-1,CSASAVGTDTQYF,TGCAGTGCTAGTGCAGTGGGGACAGATACGCAGTATTTT